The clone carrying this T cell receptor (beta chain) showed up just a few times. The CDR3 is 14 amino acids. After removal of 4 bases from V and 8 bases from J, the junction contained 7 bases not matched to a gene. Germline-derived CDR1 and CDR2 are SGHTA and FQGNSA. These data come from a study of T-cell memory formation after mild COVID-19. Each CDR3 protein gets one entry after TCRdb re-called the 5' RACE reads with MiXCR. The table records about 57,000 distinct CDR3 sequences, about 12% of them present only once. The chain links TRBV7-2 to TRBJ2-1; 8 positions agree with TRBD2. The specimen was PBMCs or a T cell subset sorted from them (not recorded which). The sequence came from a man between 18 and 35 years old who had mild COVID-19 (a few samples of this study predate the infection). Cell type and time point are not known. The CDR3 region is CASSSGGAEYEQFF. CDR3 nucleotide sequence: TGTGCCAGCAGCTCCGGGGGGGCCGAGTATGAGCAGTTCTTC.